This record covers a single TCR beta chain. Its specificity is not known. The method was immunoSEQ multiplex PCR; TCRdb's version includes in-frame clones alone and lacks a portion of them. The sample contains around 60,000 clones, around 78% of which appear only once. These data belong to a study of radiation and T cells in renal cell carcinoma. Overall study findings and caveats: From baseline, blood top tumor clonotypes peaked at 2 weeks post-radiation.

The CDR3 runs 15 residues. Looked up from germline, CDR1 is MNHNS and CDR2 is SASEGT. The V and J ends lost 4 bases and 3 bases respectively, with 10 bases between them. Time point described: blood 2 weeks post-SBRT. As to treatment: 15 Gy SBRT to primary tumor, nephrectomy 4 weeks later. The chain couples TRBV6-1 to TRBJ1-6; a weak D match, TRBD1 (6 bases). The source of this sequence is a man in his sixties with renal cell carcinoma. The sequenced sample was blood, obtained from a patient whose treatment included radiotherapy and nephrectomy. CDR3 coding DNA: TGTGCCAGCAGTGCCGACAGGAACTATAATTCACCCCTCCACTTT. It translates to CASSADRNYNSPLHF.